A selection of T cell receptor beta chains follows, all from one sample in a study of blood T cell repertoires in COVID-19. The method was immunoSEQ multiplex PCR; TCRdb's version includes in-frame clones alone and lacks a portion of them. Of some 430,000 clones listed, about 90% were seen once; the top ten hold approximately 0.55%. Source material: PBMCs or T cells enriched from blood (not recorded which). The receptors derive from a man younger than 35 who had recovered from COVID-19. Each CDR3 is given with its conserved first and last residue. A D gene is named only where the DNA matches it firmly. A clone size is listed for some rows: how often the clone was seen (once, few, many), or a class if it is expanded.

d_call: .; j_call: TRBJ1-4; clone_size: .; v_call: TRBV5-4; cdr3_aa: CASSSRVGDGEKLFF; cdr3_nt: TGTGCCAGCAGCTCGAGGGTCGGGGATGGTGAAAAACTGTTTTTT
d_call: TRBD1; j_call: TRBJ2-3; clone_size: .; v_call: TRBV27; cdr3_aa: CASSRRVQGTDTQYF; cdr3_nt: TGTGCCAGCAGTCGTAGGGTACAGGGGACAGATACGCAGTATTTT
d_call: .; j_call: TRBJ2-3; clone_size: .; v_call: TRBV5-1; cdr3_aa: CASSLRQTDTQYF; cdr3_nt: TGCGCCAGCAGCTTGCGACAGACAGATACGCAGTATTTT
d_call: .; j_call: TRBJ2-2; clone_size: .; v_call: TRBV3-1/TRBV3-2; cdr3_aa: CASSEGSSTGELFF; cdr3_nt: TGTGCCAGCAGCGAAGGGTCTAGCACCGGGGAGCTGTTTTTT
d_call: .; j_call: TRBJ1-5; clone_size: .; v_call: TRBV19; cdr3_aa: CASSQGYSNQPQHF; cdr3_nt: TGTGCCAGTAGTCAGGGATATAGCAATCAGCCCCAGCATTTT
d_call: TRBD2; j_call: TRBJ2-1; clone_size: .; v_call: TRBV10-1; cdr3_aa: CASSIAGGSYNEQFF; cdr3_nt: TGCGCCAGCAGTATAGCGGGAGGCTCCTACAATGAGCAGTTCTTC
d_call: .; j_call: TRBJ1-6; clone_size: .; v_call: TRBV9; cdr3_aa: CASSVSGVGGSPLHF; cdr3_nt: TGTGCCAGCAGCGTATCCGGCGTCGGGGGTTCACCCCTCCACTTT
d_call: TRBD1; j_call: TRBJ2-4; clone_size: few; v_call: TRBV6-1; cdr3_aa: CASSEAGQGWAKNIQYF; cdr3_nt: TGTGCCAGCAGTGAAGCGGGACAGGGGTGGGCCAAAAACATTCAGTACTTC
d_call: .; j_call: TRBJ2-7; clone_size: .; v_call: TRBV3-1/TRBV3-2; cdr3_aa: CASSQGSPGVLEQYF; cdr3_nt: TGTGCCAGCAGCCAAGGGAGCCCGGGGGTCTTGGAGCAGTACTTC
d_call: TRBD1; j_call: TRBJ2-2; clone_size: .; v_call: TRBV24-1; cdr3_aa: CATGTGGTGELFF; cdr3_nt: TGTGCCACCGGGACAGGGGGCACCGGGGAGCTGTTTTTT
d_call: .; j_call: TRBJ1-2; clone_size: .; v_call: TRBV12-3/TRBV12-4; cdr3_aa: CASSFGAGYGYTF; cdr3_nt: TGTGCCAGCAGTTTTGGGGCAGGGTATGGCTACACCTTC
d_call: TRBD2; j_call: TRBJ2-2; clone_size: .; v_call: TRBV27; cdr3_aa: CASSLRRRTSGTANTGELFF; cdr3_nt: TGTGCCAGCAGTTTGCGAAGACGGACTAGCGGGACCGCGAACACCGGGGAGCTGTTTTTT
d_call: TRBD1; j_call: TRBJ1-5; clone_size: once; v_call: TRBV7-9; cdr3_aa: CASSLRQGDQPQHF; cdr3_nt: TGTGCCAGCAGCTTAAGGCAGGGGGATCAGCCCCAGCATTTT
d_call: TRBD1; j_call: TRBJ1-6; clone_size: .; v_call: TRBV5-1; cdr3_aa: CASSPGGTGFDSPLHF; cdr3_nt: TGCGCCAGCAGCCCGGGAGGGACAGGGTTCGATTCACCCCTCCACTTT
d_call: .; j_call: TRBJ2-2; clone_size: few; v_call: TRBV6-5; cdr3_aa: CASRDSVGTGELFF; cdr3_nt: TGTGCCAGCAGGGACTCCGTGGGGACCGGGGAGCTGTTTTTT
d_call: .; j_call: TRBJ1-5; clone_size: .; v_call: TRBV3-1/TRBV3-2; cdr3_aa: CASSQGAGVNQPQHF; cdr3_nt: TGTGCCAGCAGCCAAGGGGCAGGCGTCAATCAGCCCCAGCATTTT
d_call: .; j_call: TRBJ2-1; clone_size: .; v_call: TRBV2; cdr3_aa: CASSGEGQAQFF; cdr3_nt: TGTGCCAGCAGTGGGGAGGGACAGGCGCAGTTCTTC
d_call: TRBD2; j_call: TRBJ2-2; clone_size: .; v_call: TRBV4-1; cdr3_aa: CASSPIAGGTGELFF; cdr3_nt: TGCGCCAGCAGCCCGATAGCGGGAGGGACCGGGGAGCTGTTTTTT
d_call: .; j_call: TRBJ2-3; clone_size: once; v_call: TRBV6-1; cdr3_aa: CASSERGPRYHTQYF; cdr3_nt: TGTGCCAGCAGTGAAAGGGGCCCACGGTACCATACGCAGTATTTT
d_call: .; j_call: TRBJ1-6; clone_size: .; v_call: TRBV30; cdr3_aa: CAWTHREPNSPLHF; cdr3_nt: TGTGCCTGGACTCACCGGGAACCCAATTCACCCCTCCACTTT
d_call: .; j_call: TRBJ1-3; clone_size: .; v_call: TRBV25-1; cdr3_aa: CASSDDRYLLGNTIYF; cdr3_nt: TGTGCCAGCAGTGACGACAGGTACCTGCTGGGGAACACCATATATTTT
d_call: TRBD1; j_call: TRBJ1-1; clone_size: .; v_call: TRBV29-1; cdr3_aa: CSVKTGLSEAFF; cdr3_nt: TGCAGCGTTAAGACAGGGTTAAGTGAAGCTTTCTTT
d_call: TRBD1; j_call: TRBJ1-4; clone_size: .; v_call: TRBV2; cdr3_aa: CATMDRGINEKLFF; cdr3_nt: TGTGCCACGATGGACAGGGGGATTAACGAAAAACTGTTTTTT
d_call: .; j_call: TRBJ1-1; clone_size: .; v_call: TRBV5-1; cdr3_aa: CASRGGANTEAFF; cdr3_nt: TGCGCCAGCAGAGGGGGGGCGAACACTGAAGCTTTCTTT
d_call: .; j_call: TRBJ2-3; clone_size: .; v_call: TRBV24-1; cdr3_aa: CATSDPVRGTDTQYF; cdr3_nt: TGTGCCACCAGTGATCCCGTTCGGGGCACAGATACGCAGTATTTT
d_call: .; j_call: TRBJ1-6; clone_size: .; v_call: TRBV10-1; cdr3_aa: CASSAERNSPLHF; cdr3_nt: TGCGCCAGCTCCGCGGAGCGCAATTCACCCCTCCACTTT
d_call: .; j_call: TRBJ1-1; clone_size: .; v_call: TRBV5-1; cdr3_aa: CASSLQGKGTEAFF; cdr3_nt: TGCGCCAGCAGCTTACAGGGTAAGGGCACTGAAGCTTTCTTT
d_call: .; j_call: TRBJ2-1; clone_size: many; v_call: TRBV7-2; cdr3_aa: CASSYPGDGDEQFF; cdr3_nt: TGTGCCAGCAGCTACCCGGGAGATGGCGATGAGCAGTTCTTC
d_call: TRBD1; j_call: TRBJ1-1; clone_size: .; v_call: TRBV14; cdr3_aa: CASSQTPGGTEAFF; cdr3_nt: TGTGCCAGCAGCCAGACCCCAGGGGGCACTGAAGCTTTCTTT
d_call: .; j_call: TRBJ1-5; clone_size: .; v_call: TRBV3-1/TRBV3-2; cdr3_aa: CASSQTGIDQPQHF; cdr3_nt: TGTGCCAGCAGCCAAACAGGTATAGATCAGCCCCAGCATTTT
d_call: TRBD2; j_call: TRBJ2-1; clone_size: .; v_call: TRBV5-4; cdr3_aa: CASSETSGRYNEQFF; cdr3_nt: TGTGCCAGCAGCGAAACTAGCGGGAGATACAATGAGCAGTTCTTC
d_call: .; j_call: TRBJ2-2; clone_size: .; v_call: TRBV11-2; cdr3_aa: CASSLAPGNTGELFF; cdr3_nt: TGTGCCAGCAGCTTAGCCCCGGGGAACACCGGGGAGCTGTTTTTT
d_call: .; j_call: TRBJ2-7; clone_size: .; v_call: TRBV19; cdr3_aa: CASSMSQGGSYEQYF; cdr3_nt: TGTGCCAGTAGTATGTCCCAGGGGGGCTCCTACGAGCAGTACTTC
d_call: TRBD1; j_call: TRBJ1-4; clone_size: .; v_call: TRBV9; cdr3_aa: CASSATTGGQEKLFF; cdr3_nt: TGTGCCAGCAGCGCTACTACAGGGGGCCAAGAAAAACTGTTTTTT
d_call: TRBD1; j_call: TRBJ1-4; clone_size: .; v_call: TRBV30; cdr3_aa: CAWMGTVNEKLFF; cdr3_nt: TGTGCCTGGATGGGGACAGTTAATGAAAAACTGTTTTTT